Sequencing of this T cell receptor (beta chain) was carried out in a study of blood T cell repertoires in COVID-19. The wider study: Sites in the United States, Italy and Spain provided acute and convalescent COVID-19 samples. From T cells, B-cell-depleted T cells, or PBMCs came the material, which was cDNA or gDNA.

The CDR3 loop spans 11 amino acids. Germline lookup yields CDR1 SNHLY and CDR2 FYNNEI. V was cut by 6 bases and J by 7 bases, with 9 bases left in between. Original processing methods: Nucleated cell counts were estimated from reference gene primer amplification. Profiling relied on immunoSEQ multiplex PCR, and the TCRdb table lists in-frame clones only, not all of them. D and trimming come from the DNA, and the V and J calls and clone size come from that table. The sample lists 140,000 to 150,000 clones, roughly 90% occurring once. This clone was seen more than once but under ten times. This sequence was found in a man in his fifties or sixties with active or convalescent COVID-19. The rearrangement links TRBV2 to TRBJ1-1; no definite D call. Sequencing used peripheral blood. The CDR3 bases are TGTGCCAGCAGGGTCAACGGTGAAGCTTTCTTT. This encodes CASRVNGEAFF.